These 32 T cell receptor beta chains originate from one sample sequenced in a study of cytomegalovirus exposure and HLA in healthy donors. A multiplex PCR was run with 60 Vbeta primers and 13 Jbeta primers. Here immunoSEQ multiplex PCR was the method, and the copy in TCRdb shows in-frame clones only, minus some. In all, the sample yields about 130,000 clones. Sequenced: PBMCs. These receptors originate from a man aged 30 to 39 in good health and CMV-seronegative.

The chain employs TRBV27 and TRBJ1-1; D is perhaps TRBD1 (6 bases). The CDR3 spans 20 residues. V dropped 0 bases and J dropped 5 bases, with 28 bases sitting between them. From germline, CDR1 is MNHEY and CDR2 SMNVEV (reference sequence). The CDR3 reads CASSLSIGGRWGRVGTEAFF. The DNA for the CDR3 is TGTGCCAGCAGTTTATCGATAGGGGGTCGGTGGGGGCGGGTGGGAACTGAAGCTTTCTTT.

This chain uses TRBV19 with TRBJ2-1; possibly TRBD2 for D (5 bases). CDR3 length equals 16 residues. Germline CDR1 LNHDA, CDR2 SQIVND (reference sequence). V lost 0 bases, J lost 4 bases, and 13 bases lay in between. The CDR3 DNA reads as TGTGCCAGTAGTATAGATCTTCTATCGGGATACAATGAGCAGTTCTTC. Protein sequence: CASSIDLLSGYNEQFF.

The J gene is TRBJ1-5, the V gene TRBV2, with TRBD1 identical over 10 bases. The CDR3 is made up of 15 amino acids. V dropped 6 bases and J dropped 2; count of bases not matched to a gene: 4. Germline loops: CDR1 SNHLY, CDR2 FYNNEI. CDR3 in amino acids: CASSPGTGGNQPQHF. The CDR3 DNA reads TGTGCCAGCAGCCCCGGGACAGGGGGCAATCAGCCCCAGCATTTT.

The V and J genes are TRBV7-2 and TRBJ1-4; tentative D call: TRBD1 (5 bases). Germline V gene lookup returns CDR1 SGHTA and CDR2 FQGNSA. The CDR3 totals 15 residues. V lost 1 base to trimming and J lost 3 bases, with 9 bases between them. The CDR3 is CASSLVGEANEKLFF. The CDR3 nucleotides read TGTGCCAGCAGCTTAGTAGGGGAGGCTAATGAAAAACTGTTTTTT.

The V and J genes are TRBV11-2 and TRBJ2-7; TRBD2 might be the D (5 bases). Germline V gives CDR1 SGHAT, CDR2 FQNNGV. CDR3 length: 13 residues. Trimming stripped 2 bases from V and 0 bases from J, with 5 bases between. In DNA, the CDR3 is TGTGCCAGCAGCTTAAGCGGCTCCTACGAGCAGTACTTC. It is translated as CASSLSGSYEQYF.

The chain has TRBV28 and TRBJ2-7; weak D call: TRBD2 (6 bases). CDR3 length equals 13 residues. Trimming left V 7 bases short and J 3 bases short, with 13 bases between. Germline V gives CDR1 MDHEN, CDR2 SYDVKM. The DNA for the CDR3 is TGTGCCAGCAACGAGGGACTGAACTACGAGCAGTACTTC. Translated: CASNEGLNYEQYF.

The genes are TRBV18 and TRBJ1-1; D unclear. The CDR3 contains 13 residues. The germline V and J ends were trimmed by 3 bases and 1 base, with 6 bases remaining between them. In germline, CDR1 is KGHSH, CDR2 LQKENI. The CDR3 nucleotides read TGTGCCAGCTCACCTGGAGCGAACACTGAAGCTTTCTTT. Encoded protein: CASSPGANTEAFF.

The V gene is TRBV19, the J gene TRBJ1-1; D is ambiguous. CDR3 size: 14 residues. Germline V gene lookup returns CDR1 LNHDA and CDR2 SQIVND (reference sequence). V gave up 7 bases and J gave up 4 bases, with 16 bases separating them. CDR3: CASTPSHRGTEAFF. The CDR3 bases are TGTGCCAGTACTCCGTCTCACCGGGGCACTGAAGCTTTCTTT.

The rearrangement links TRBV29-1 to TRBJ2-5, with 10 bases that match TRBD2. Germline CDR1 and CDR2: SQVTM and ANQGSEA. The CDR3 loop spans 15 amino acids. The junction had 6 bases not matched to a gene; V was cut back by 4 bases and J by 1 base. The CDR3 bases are TGCAGCGTTGTCAAACTAGCGGGAATCCAAGAGACCCAGTACTTC. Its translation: CSVVKLAGIQETQYF.

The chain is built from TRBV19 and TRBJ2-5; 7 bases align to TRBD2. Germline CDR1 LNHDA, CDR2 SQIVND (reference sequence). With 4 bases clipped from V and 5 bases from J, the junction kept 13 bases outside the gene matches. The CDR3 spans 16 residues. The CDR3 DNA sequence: TGTGCCAGTAGTAGATTTCGGTCGGGAGGAAGCGAGACCCAGTACTTC. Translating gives CASSRFRSGGSETQYF. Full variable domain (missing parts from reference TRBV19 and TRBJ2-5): DGGITQSPKYLFRKEGQNVTLSCEQNLNHDAMYWYRQDPGQGLRLIYYSQIVNDFQKGDIAEGYSVSREKKESFPLTVTSAQKNPTAFYLCASSRFRSGGSETQYFGPGTRLLVL.

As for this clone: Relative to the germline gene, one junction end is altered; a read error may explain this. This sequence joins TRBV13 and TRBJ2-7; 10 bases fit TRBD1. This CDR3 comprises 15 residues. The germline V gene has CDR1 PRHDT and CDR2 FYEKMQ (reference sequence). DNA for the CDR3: TGTGCCAGCAGCCCAAGGACAGGGGGTTCCTTCGAGCAGTACTTC. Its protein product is CASSPRTGGSFEQYF.

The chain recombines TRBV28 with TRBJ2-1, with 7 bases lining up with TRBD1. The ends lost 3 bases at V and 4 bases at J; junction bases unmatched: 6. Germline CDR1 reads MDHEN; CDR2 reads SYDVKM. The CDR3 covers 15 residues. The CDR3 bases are TGTGCCAGCAGTTTGTCAGGGGGAATTTACAATGAGCAGTTCTTC. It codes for CASSLSGGIYNEQFF.

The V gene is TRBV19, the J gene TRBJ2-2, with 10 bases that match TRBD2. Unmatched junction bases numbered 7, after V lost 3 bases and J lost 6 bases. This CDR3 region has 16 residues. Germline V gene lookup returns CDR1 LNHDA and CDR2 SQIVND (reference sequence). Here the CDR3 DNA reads TGTGCCAGTAGTATGCCTAGCGGGAGTGGACCCGGGGAGCTGTTTTTT. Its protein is CASSMPSGSGPGELFF.

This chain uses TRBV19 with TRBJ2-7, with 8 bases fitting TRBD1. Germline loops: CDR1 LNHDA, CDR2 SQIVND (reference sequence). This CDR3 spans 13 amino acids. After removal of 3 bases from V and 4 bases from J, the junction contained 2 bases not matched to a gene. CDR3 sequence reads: CASSIQGAYEQYF. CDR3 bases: TGTGCCAGTAGTATCCAGGGGGCATACGAGCAGTACTTC.

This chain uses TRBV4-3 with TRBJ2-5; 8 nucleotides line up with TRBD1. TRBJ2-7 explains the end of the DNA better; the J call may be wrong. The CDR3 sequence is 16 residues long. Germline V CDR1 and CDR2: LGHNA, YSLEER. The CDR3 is CASSLGRTGYIDEQYF. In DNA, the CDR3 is TGCGCCAGCAGCCTAGGAAGGACAGGGTATATCGACGAGCAGTACTTC.

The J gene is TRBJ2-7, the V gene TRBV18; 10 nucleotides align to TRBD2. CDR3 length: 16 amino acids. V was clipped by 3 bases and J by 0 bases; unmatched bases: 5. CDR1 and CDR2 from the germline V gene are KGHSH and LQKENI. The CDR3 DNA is TGTGCCAGCTCACCCCGGACTAGCGGCAGCTCCTACGAGCAGTACTTC. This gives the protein CASSPRTSGSSYEQYF.

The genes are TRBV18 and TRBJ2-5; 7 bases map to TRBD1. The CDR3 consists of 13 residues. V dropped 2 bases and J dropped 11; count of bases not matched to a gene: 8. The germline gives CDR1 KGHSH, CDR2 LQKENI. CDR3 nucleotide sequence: TGTGCCAGCTCACCAACCACAGGGGAAGAGCAGTACTTC. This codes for CASSPTTGEEQYF. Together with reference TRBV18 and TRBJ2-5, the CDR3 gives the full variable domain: NAGVMQNPRHLVRRRGQEARLRCSPMKGHSHVYWYRQLPEEGLKFMVYLQKENIIDESGMPKERFSAEFPKEGPSILRIQQVVRGDSAAYFCASSPTTGEEQYFGPGTRLLVL.

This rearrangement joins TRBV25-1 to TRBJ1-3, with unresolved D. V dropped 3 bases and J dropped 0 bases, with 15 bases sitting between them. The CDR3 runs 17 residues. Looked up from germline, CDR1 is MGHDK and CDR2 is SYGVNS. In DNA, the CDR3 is TGTGCCAGCAGTGACCCCATGGGGAGATCCTCTGGAAACACCATATATTTT. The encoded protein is CASSDPMGRSSGNTIYF. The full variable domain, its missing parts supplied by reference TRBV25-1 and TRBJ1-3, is EADIYQTPRYLVIGTGKKITLECSQTMGHDKMYWYQQDPGMELHLIHYSYGVNSTEKGDLSSESTVSRIRTEHFPLTLESARPSHTSQYLCASSDPMGRSSGNTIYFGEGSWLTVV.

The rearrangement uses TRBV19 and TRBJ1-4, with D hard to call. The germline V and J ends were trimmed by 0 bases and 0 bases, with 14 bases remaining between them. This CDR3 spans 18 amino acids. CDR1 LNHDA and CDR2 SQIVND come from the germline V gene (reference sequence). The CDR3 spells CASSIDLYSPATNEKLFF. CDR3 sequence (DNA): TGTGCCAGTAGTATAGATCTCTACTCCCCTGCAACTAATGAAAAACTGTTTTTT.

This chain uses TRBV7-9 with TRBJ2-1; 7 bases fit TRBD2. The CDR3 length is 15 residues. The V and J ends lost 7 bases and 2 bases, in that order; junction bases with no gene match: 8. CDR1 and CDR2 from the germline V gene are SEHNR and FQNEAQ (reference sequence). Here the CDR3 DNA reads TGTGCCAGCACCACGGCGGGGAGGGCCTACAATGAGCAGTTCTTC. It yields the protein CASTTAGRAYNEQFF.

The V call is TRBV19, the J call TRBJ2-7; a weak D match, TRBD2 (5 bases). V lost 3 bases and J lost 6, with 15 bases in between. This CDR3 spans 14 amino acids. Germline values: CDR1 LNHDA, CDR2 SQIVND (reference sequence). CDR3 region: CASSISLDAVEQYF. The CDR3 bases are TGTGCCAGTAGTATTTCACTAGACGCTGTCGAGCAGTACTTC. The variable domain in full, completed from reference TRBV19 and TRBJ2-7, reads DGGITQSPKYLFRKEGQNVTLSCEQNLNHDAMYWYRQDPGQGLRLIYYSQIVNDFQKGDIAEGYSVSREKKESFPLTVTSAQKNPTAFYLCASSISLDAVEQYFGPGTRLTVT.

For the CDR3, the DNA is TGTGCCAGCAGAGCCGGGACAGGGACCTACGAGCAGTACTTC. Amino acids: CASRAGTGTYEQYF. This rearrangement joins TRBV6-1 to TRBJ2-5, with TRBD1 matching over 9 bases. The J call is uncertain, as TRBJ2-7 better fits the DNA end. Germline V gene sequence: CDR1 MNHNS, CDR2 SASEGT. The CDR3 is 14 amino acids.

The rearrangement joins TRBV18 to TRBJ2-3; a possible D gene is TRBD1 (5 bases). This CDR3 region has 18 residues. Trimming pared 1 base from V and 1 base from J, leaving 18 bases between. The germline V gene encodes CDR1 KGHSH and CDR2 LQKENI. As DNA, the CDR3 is TGTGCCAGCTCACCACTAATACCCACAGGTCTTGGCACAGATACGCAGTATTTT. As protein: CASSPLIPTGLGTDTQYF.

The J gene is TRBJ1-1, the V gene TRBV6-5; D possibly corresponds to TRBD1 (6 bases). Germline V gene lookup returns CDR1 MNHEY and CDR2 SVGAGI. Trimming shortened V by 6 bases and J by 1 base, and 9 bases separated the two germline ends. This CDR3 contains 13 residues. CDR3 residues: CASSSTGNTEAFF. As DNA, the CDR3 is TGTGCCAGCAGCTCGACAGGGAACACTGAAGCTTTCTTT.

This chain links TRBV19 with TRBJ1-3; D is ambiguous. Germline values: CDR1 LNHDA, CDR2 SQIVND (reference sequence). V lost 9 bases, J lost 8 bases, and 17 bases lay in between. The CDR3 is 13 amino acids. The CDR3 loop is CASYASPDYTIYF. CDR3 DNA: TGTGCCAGCTACGCATCACCAGACTACACCATATATTTT.

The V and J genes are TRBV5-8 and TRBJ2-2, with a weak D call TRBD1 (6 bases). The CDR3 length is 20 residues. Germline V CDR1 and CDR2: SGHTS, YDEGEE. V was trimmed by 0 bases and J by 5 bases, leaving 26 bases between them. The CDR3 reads CASSLAIRAGVQLGTGELFF. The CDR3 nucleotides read TGTGCCAGCAGCTTGGCGATCCGGGCAGGGGTCCAGCTGGGTACCGGGGAGCTGTTTTTT.

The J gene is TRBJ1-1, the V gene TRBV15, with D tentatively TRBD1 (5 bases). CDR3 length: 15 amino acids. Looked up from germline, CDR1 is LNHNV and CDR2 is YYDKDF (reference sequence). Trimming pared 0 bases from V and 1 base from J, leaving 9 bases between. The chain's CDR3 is CATSREQGENTEAFF. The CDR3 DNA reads TGTGCCACCAGCAGAGAGCAAGGGGAGAACACTGAAGCTTTCTTT.

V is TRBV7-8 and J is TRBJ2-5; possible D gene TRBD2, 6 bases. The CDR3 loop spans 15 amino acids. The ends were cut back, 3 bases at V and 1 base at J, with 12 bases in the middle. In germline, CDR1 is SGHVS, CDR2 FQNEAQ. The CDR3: CASSFGVGGQETQYF. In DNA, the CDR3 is TGTGCCAGCAGCTTTGGCGTGGGGGGCCAAGAGACCCAGTACTTC.

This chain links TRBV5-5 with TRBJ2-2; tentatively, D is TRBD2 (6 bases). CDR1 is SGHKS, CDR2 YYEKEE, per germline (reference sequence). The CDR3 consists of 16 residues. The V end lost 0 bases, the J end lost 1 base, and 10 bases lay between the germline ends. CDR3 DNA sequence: TGTGCCAGCAGCTTGGCCGCGGGGCTGAACACCGGGGAGCTGTTTTTT. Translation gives CASSLAAGLNTGELFF.

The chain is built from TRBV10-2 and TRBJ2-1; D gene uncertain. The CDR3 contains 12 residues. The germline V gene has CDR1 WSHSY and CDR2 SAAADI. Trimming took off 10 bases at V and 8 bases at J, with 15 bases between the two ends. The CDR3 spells CATLGTFDEQFF. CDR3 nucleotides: TGCGCCACCCTAGGCACGTTCGATGAGCAGTTCTTC.

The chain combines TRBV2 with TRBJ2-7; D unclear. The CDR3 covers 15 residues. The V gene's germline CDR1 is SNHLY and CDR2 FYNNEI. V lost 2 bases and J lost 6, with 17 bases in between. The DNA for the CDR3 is TGTGCCAGCAGTGAAAGGTTGAGAGGCTCCCTCGAGCAGTACTTC. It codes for CASSERLRGSLEQYF.

As DNA, the CDR3 is TGTGCCAGCAGTCTCGACAGGGCTGGGGCCGAGCAGTACTTC. Its translation: CASSLDRAGAEQYF. The J gene is TRBJ2-5, the V gene TRBV6-6, with 7 bases identical to TRBD1. The J call may be in error: the DNA end matches TRBJ2-7 better. The germline CDR1 and CDR2 sequences are MNHNY and SVGAGI (reference sequence). The CDR3 runs to 14 residues.